Sequencing of this T cell receptor (beta chain) was carried out in a study of control samples from healthy donors and cancer patients. Sequencing used immunoSEQ multiplex PCR; TCRdb keeps in-frame clones, though not all of them. The sample contains 100,000 or so clones, less than 90% of which appear only once. The CDR3 spans 16 residues. The germline V gene has CDR1 LGHNT and CDR2 FRNRAP. The junction had 13 bases not matched to a gene; V was cut back by 6 bases and J by 6 bases. The sequencing sample was made of blood. The TCR was taken from a woman between 50 and 59 years old in good health. The V call is TRBV12-5, the J call TRBJ2-1; 8 nucleotides match TRBD1. CDR3 in amino acids: CASGRPDRGIPNEQFF. The CDR3 DNA reads as TGTGCTAGTGGCCGCCCAGACAGGGGCATACCCAATGAGCAGTTCTTC.